Shown below are 13 T cell receptor beta chains from a single sample sequenced in a study of blood T cell repertoires in COVID-19. Clones were read by immunoSEQ multiplex PCR, and TCRdb kept only the in-frame ones, dropping some. The data show 50,000 or so clones, with 90% seen just once and more than 7.5% held by the top ten. Input material: peripheral blood. These TCRs come from an elderly woman with acute or convalescent COVID-19.

V usage is TRBV5-1 and J usage is TRBJ2-7; 7 bases fit TRBD2. The CDR3 totals 14 residues. V was pared by 4 bases and J by 0 bases, with 4 bases of the junction left unmatched. Germline V CDR1 and CDR2: SGHRS, YFSETQ. The CDR3 is CASSNSGTSYEQYF. The CDR3 DNA follows: TGCGCCAGCAGCAACAGCGGGACCTCCTACGAGCAGTACTTC.

The genes are TRBV5-8 and TRBJ1-1; D perhaps matches TRBD1 (5 bases). The CDR3 has 12 amino acids. The V gene's germline CDR1 is SGHTS and CDR2 YDEGEE. With 0 bases removed from V and 14 bases from J, the gap between germline ends came to 14 bases. In DNA, the CDR3 is TGTGCCAGCAGCTTGGATCAGGGTATTGAATTCTTT. It translates to CASSLDQGIEFF.

This clone was seen a single time. The V call is TRBV5-1, the J call TRBJ1-1, with TRBD1 as a possible D gene (6 bases). Per the germline V gene, CDR1 is SGHRS and CDR2 is YFSETQ. V was clipped by 5 bases and J by 0 bases, with 14 bases between them. The CDR3 totals 15 residues. CDR3 loop: CASRQGGGLNTEAFF. CDR3 DNA sequence: TGCGCCAGCAGACAAGGTGGGGGCCTGAACACTGAAGCTTTCTTT.

V is TRBV11-2 and J is TRBJ2-2, with unresolved D. The CDR3 contains 11 residues. The germline V and J ends were trimmed by 5 bases and 8 bases, with 6 bases remaining between them. Germline V gives CDR1 SGHAT, CDR2 FQNNGV. The CDR3 reads CASSPRGELFF. The CDR3 coding sequence is TGTGCCAGCAGCCCCCGTGGGGAGCTGTTTTTT.

This chain links TRBV5-1 with TRBJ1-4, with a possible D match to TRBD1 (6 bases). Germline values: CDR1 SGHRS, CDR2 YFSETQ. V was clipped by 0 bases and J by 5 bases, with 14 bases between them. The CDR3 contains 16 residues. Here the CDR3 reads CASSLAEGQSNEKLFF. In DNA, the CDR3 is TGCGCCAGCAGCTTGGCCGAAGGACAGTCAAATGAAAAACTGTTTTTT.

The chain couples TRBV5-1 to TRBJ2-7; D call uncertain. Per the germline V gene, CDR1 is SGHRS and CDR2 is YFSETQ. V shed 5 bases and J shed 4 bases, with 13 bases lying between them. The CDR3 sequence is 13 residues long. In nucleotides, the CDR3 is TGCGCCAGCAGTCCGTTTCCAGCGTACGAGCAGTACTTC. Protein product: CASSPFPAYEQYF.

This chain joins TRBV7-2 and TRBJ2-3; no definite D call. CDR3 size: 14 residues. Trimming took off 1 base at V and 6 bases at J, with 11 bases between the two ends. Germline V CDR1 and CDR2: SGHTA, FQGNSA. In DNA form, the CDR3 reads TGTGCCAGCAGCTTAGGGTTCGTCGCGGATACGCAGTATTTT. Translated: CASSLGFVADTQYF.

This clone was seen a single time. The chain combines TRBV6-5 with TRBJ1-3; D is undetermined. Germline V lookup: CDR1 MNHEY, CDR2 SVGAGI. The CDR3 sequence is 16 residues long. Deletions cut 2 bases from V and 1 base from J, with 12 bases between. The CDR3 loop reads CASSYVSDLSGNTIYF. CDR3 DNA: TGTGCCAGCAGTTACGTTAGCGACCTTTCTGGAAACACCATATATTTT.

The chain employs TRBV7-2 and TRBJ2-2, with D possibly matching TRBD1 (5 bases). V was shortened by 2 bases and J by 2 bases, with 12 bases between the two germline ends. CDR3 length: 16 residues. The V gene's germline CDR1 is SGHTA and CDR2 FQGNSA. The CDR3 spells CASSLYGQGNTGELFF. DNA of the CDR3: TGTGCCAGCAGCTTATATGGCCAGGGTAACACCGGGGAGCTGTTTTTT.

The V and J genes are TRBV10-3 and TRBJ2-7, with TRBD2 identical over 10 bases. CDR3 size: 14 residues. Per germline, CDR1 ENHRY and CDR2 SYGVKD. V lost 3 bases to trimming and J lost 3 bases; unmatched junction nucleotides: 2. The CDR3 DNA reads TGTGCCATCAGTGAAGGACTAGCGGTCTACGAGCAGTACTTC. Protein: CAISEGLAVYEQYF.

A few counts support this clone. V is TRBV9 and J is TRBJ2-2, with D tentatively TRBD1 (6 bases). V lost 2 bases and J 5 bases, leaving 13 bases between the germline ends. The CDR3 runs to 15 residues. Germline lookup yields CDR1 SGDLS and CDR2 YYNGEE. CDR3 region: CASSVGTLPTGELFF. The CDR3 nucleotides are TGTGCCAGCAGCGTGGGGACACTACCTACCGGGGAGCTGTTTTTT.

This clone has only a few counts. The chain uses TRBV28 and TRBJ1-2; perhaps TRBD1 as D (5 bases). The CDR3 consists of 13 residues. Trimming pared 3 bases from V and 3 bases from J, leaving 8 bases between. The V gene's germline CDR1 is MDHEN and CDR2 SYDVKM. CDR3 bases: TGTGCCAGCAGTTTCCGACAGTACTATGGCTACACCTTC. It specifies CASSFRQYYGYTF.

This chain joins TRBV9 and TRBJ1-2; D possibly corresponds to TRBD1 (5 bases). The germline gives CDR1 SGDLS, CDR2 YYNGEE. This CDR3 has 13 residues. Deletions cut 4 bases from V and 8 bases from J, with 15 bases between. DNA for the CDR3: TGTGCCAGCAGCCTAGCGGGGGAGAGAGGCTACACCTTC. Protein: CASSLAGERGYTF.